This TCR beta chain was sequenced in a study of shared clonotypes between healthy human individuals (dated by TCRdb to 2018 to 2020). Context from the whole study: Two women and a few men aged 18 to 49 years were included in the cohort. For each donor, CD4 naive and CD4 memory were each run on three plates, CD8 naive on two plates, and CD8 memory on one plate. To estimate repertoire size and how much clonotype sharing occurs between individuals, the study deeply sequenced the blood TCR repertoires of several healthy adults. To increase sequencing depth and limit assay-specific biases, different laboratories used diverse techniques to prepare libraries and sequence TCR repertoires. Leukapheresis yielded between about 0.9 and 8.9 billion PBMCs per donor. Beyond this particular receptor, the publication reports: Pairwise subsampling led to the expectation that sequencing depth would affect the degree of clonotype sharing among donors. Larger estimated clonotype richness was generally found for naive subsets than for memory subsets. Because the study included a small number of donors, the genetic and exposure-history diversity represented was limited. Rarefaction of sorted-subset datasets indicated incomplete sequencing despite the large sequencing depth. Only blood was sampled, and tissue TCR repertoires likely differ from those in blood. Across a handful of donors, around 5% of naive CD4, 3% to 3.5% of naive CD8, 2.3% of memory CD4, and 0.4% to 0.45% of memory CD8 clonotypes were shared. Clonotypes shared by all four sorted-subset donors showed higher generation probabilities than non-shared clonotypes.

The donors were healthy, HIV-negative adults with no recently reported acute infections or vaccinations. Every donor was a Caucasian adult residing in Nashville, Tennessee, USA. CD4+ T cells were enriched through magnetic negative selection, after which naive cells were positively selected on CD45RA and the remaining negative fraction served as the memory subset. Blood was collected by leukapheresis, and PBMCs were isolated by Ficoll-Histopaque density gradient centrifugation and then cryopreserved in liquid nitrogen vapor phase. Purity and quantity of every magnetically sorted T cell population were checked by analytical flow cytometry. Genomic DNA was isolated from every sorted fraction and measured by UV absorbance on a Nanodrop 2000c. Notes on this clone: The antigen it recognizes is unknown. It has no much larger one-base neighbor in the sample; base qualities were not kept.

Taken from cysteine to phenylalanine, the CDR3 has 15 residues. Of the read, only the CDR3 DNA is kept; its 45 bases are in frame from base 1. CDR1 and CDR2 (MNHNS, SASEGT) derive from the germline V gene. Germline trimming amounts to 3 bases on V and 6 bases on J, with 7 as the count of junction bases outside the gene matches. TCR CDR3 regions were amplified from genomic DNA by multiplex PCR using the deep immunoSEQ assay. Extracted genomic DNA from each cell subset was spread evenly across all wells of several immunoSEQ 96-well plates, with each plate serving as a replicate. For sorted subsets, roughly 190 ng of genomic DNA, equivalent to around 29,000 T cell genomes, went into each replicate PCR. Purified libraries were quantified with a Qubit 3.0 fluorometer, sized on a Bioanalyzer 2100, and re-quantified with the KAPA Library Quantification kit. A separate single-read 150-cycle Illumina NextSeq 550 flow cell was used to sequence each immunoSEQ 96-well plate. The paper's processing steps were these. Because the immunoSEQ output held only junctional sequences and lacked quality scores, the filtering could not match the filtering applied to full-length reads. To assign V/J genes and CDR3, sequences were annotated using PyIR, a Python wrapper for IgBLAST v1.9, with IMGT germline references. Reads were removed for weak V/J assignments (E-value above 1e-6), missing CDR3, stop codons, out-of-frame junctions, or ambiguous translated residues. V3J clonotypes were defined as sequences sharing the same inferred V gene, J gene, and CDR3 amino acid sequence. To compute the percentage overlap between repertoires, the number of shared unique clonotypes was divided by the size of the smaller repertoire. RTK rarefaction, the Chao1 estimator, and Recon v2.1 estimates of unobserved clonotypes were used to assess repertoire richness. Generation probabilities were computed with OLGA for all TCRbeta clonotypes obtained by the gDNA method from several donors. This immuneACCESS table, as held by TCRdb, lists in-frame sequences with V and J called but not all clones. Of the missing ones, under half trace to an unresolved V gene in checked studies; the others have no known cause. From that table come the V and J calls and clone size; the DNA was used to work out D and trimming. Across this sample there are about 1,500,000 clones, with roughly 96% seen only once. Jointly, the top ten make up 0.95% to 1.5% of the sample.

Recombination connected TRBV6-1 to TRBJ2-7; 11 junctional bases match TRBD1. The TCR sequence derives from a man aged 25 to 40 in good health. The sequencing input was naive CD4+ T cells sorted from blood. The cell subset or site label, read with the paper, signifies: CD45RA+ positively selected. DNA sequence: TGTGCCAGCAGTGACTACCTGGACAGGGGGCGCGAGCAGTACTTC. The translation is CASSDYLDRGREQYF.